The source of this TCR beta chain is a study of cytomegalovirus exposure and HLA in healthy donors. Overall study findings and caveats: Generally TCR sequences proved uncommon, though certain public TCRs appeared in numerous donors.

With 60 Vbeta and 13 Jbeta primers, the PCR was carried out. Sequencing used immunoSEQ multiplex PCR; TCRdb keeps in-frame clones, though not all of them. In the table there are around 200,000 clones, more than 60% of which are singletons. This clone showed up just a few times. Antigen specificity is unknown. The length of the CDR3 is 16 residues. Germline V gene sequence: CDR1 SGHTA, CDR2 FQGTGA. V lost 1 base and J lost 2; bases outside the gene matches: 4. The donors, nominally healthy at sampling, likely had unrecorded immune exposures. The chain uses TRBV7-3 and TRBJ2-1; 8 positions agree with TRBD2. The receptor comes from a man aged 50 or older in good health and CMV-seronegative. What was sequenced was PBMCs. The CDR3 is CASSLKGLATYNEQFF. For the CDR3, the DNA is TGTGCCAGCAGCTTAAAAGGACTAGCCACCTACAATGAGCAGTTCTTC.